This T cell receptor beta chain derives from a study of T-cell reconstitution after alpha-beta-depleted transplantation in children. Whole-study results and caveats: At around two months after transplant, the alpha-beta T cells were reportedly derived from several hundred expanded clones that came from non-depleted graft cells. From newly produced T cells came most of the T-cell counts and diversity one year after transplant. TCRbeta diversity was high at day 60 in some patients (a result of surviving recipient T cells and thymic progenitors).

About this clonotype: As yet, its antigen is unknown.

V dropped 7 bases and J dropped 3 bases, with 21 bases sitting between them. CDR1 is LGHNA and CDR2 is YSLEER in the germline V gene. The CDR3 spans 17 residues. It was with unique molecular identifiers that the TCRbeta library was prepared. From the PCR reads, TCRdb called clonotypes with MiXCR, one entry per CDR3 protein. Here the sample spans about 1,000,000 distinct CDR3 sequences, roughly 29% being singletons. The J gene is TRBJ2-2, the V gene TRBV4-3, with D perhaps matching TRBD2 (6 bases). The clonotype was recovered from a boy under three years old who had a stem cell transplant for SCID, so the T cells may come from the graft donor. The starting material was PBMCs, mostly from graft donor cells, obtained 360 days after TCRalphabeta/CD19-depleted stem cell transplant. The CDR3 spells CASIRHLRDHHTGELFF. Written as DNA, the CDR3 is TGCGCCAGCATCCGACACCTGCGGGACCACCACACCGGGGAGCTGTTTTTT.